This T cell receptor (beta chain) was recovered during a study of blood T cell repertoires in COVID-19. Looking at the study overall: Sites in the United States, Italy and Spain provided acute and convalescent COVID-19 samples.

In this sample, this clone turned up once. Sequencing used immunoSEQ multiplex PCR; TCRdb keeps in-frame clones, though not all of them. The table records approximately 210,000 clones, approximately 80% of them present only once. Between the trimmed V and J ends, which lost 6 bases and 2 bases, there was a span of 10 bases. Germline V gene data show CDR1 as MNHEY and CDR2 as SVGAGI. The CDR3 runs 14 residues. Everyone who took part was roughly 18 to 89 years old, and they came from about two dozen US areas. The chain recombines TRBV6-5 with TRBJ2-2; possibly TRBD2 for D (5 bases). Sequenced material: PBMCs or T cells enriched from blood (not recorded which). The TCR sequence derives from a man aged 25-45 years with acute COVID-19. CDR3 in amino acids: CASRLDQNTGELFF. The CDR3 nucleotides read TGTGCCAGCAGACTAGATCAAAACACCGGGGAGCTGTTTTTT.